A single count supports the clone carrying this T cell receptor (beta chain). The sample originates from a study of blood T cell repertoires in COVID-19. At the level of the study: The United States, Italy and Spain provided the acute and convalescent COVID-19 samples. T cells, B-cell-depleted T cells, or PBMCs provided the cDNA or gDNA that served as material.

The method was immunoSEQ multiplex PCR; TCRdb's version includes in-frame clones alone and lacks a portion of them. Of fewer than 300,000 clones in the sample, roughly 91% were seen once. The CDR3 is 16 residues long. The V and J ends lost 1 base and 9 bases respectively, with 22 bases between them. In germline, CDR1 is GTSNPN, CDR2 SVGIG (reference sequence). The sequenced sample was peripheral blood. The V call is TRBV30, the J call TRBJ1-5, with a possible D match to TRBD1 (6 bases). The TCR originated in a man aged 30 to 39 with acute or convalescent COVID-19. CDR3 in DNA: TGTGCCTGGAGTGACCCGCGGGGGGGGGCGTTAAGGCCCCAGCATTTT. Translated: CAWSDPRGGALRPQHF.